These 5 T cell receptor beta chains came from one sample sequenced in a study of T cells after yellow fever vaccination. MiXCR, applied by TCRdb to the 5' RACE reads, yields one record per CDR3 protein. The table includes about 580,000 distinct CDR3 sequences, about a sixth detected once. The sequencing here drew on PBMCs, taken less than 6 days after the first yellow fever vaccination. The source of these receptors is a man aged 18 to 29 who received the YFV17D yellow fever vaccine.

This clonotype turned up a few times. This chain uses TRBV5-4 with TRBJ1-3, with TRBD1 matching over 7 bases. J was trimmed by 10 bases and V by 2 bases; bases with no gene match: 9. This CDR3 has 14 amino acids. Germline V lookup: CDR1 SGHNT, CDR2 YYREEE (reference sequence). CDR3 protein: CASSFGDRQGTIYF. CDR3 nucleotide sequence: TGTGCCAGCAGCTTTGGGGATCGACAGGGAACCATATATTTT. Full variable domain (missing parts from reference TRBV5-4 and TRBJ1-3): ETGVTQSPTHLIKTRGQQVTLRCSSQSGHNTVSWYQQALGQGPQFIFQYYREEENGRGNFPPRFSGLQFPNYSSELNVNALELDDSALYLCASSFGDRQGTIYFGEGSWLTVV.

This clonotype was seen a few times. The rearrangement uses TRBV6-2 or TRBV6-3 and TRBJ2-5, with 7 nucleotides matching TRBD2. The CDR3 loop spans 15 amino acids. Trimming at V came to 0 bases and at J to 2 bases, leaving 3 bases not matched to a gene. Per the germline V gene, CDR1 is MNHEY and CDR2 is SVGEGT. CDR3 DNA: TGTGCCAGCAGTTACTCGAGAGCGGGGCAAGAGACCCAGTACTTC. Translated, it gives CASSYSRAGQETQYF.

J is TRBJ1-1 and V is TRBV28; no reliable D call. The CDR3 runs 12 residues. Trimming removed 7 bases at V and 1 base at J, with 7 bases between. Germline CDR1 MDHEN, CDR2 SYDVKM. The CDR3 nucleotides are TGTGCCAGCACCGGAGGGAACACTGAAGCTTTCTTT. Amino acid sequence: CASTGGNTEAFF.

This clonotype occurred a few times. The CDR3: CASSLDSGTGTYGYTF. DNA of the CDR3: TGTGCCAGCAGCTTAGATTCGGGGACAGGGACCTATGGCTACACCTTC. The gene calls are TRBV11-2 and TRBJ1-2; 9 bases agree with TRBD1. The CDR3 has 16 residues. Trimming at V came to 0 bases and at J to 4 bases, leaving 6 bases not matched to a gene. CDR1 is SGHAT, CDR2 FQNNGV, per germline.

V is TRBV2 and J is TRBJ2-5; the match to TRBD2 covers 9 bases. V lost 3 bases and J lost 0; bases outside the gene matches: 2. Germline CDR1 is SNHLY and CDR2 is FYNNEI. The CDR3 totals 15 residues. CDR3 nucleotide sequence: TGTGCCAGCAGTGATAGCGGGGGCTACCAAGAGACCCAGTACTTC. It translates to CASSDSGGYQETQYF.